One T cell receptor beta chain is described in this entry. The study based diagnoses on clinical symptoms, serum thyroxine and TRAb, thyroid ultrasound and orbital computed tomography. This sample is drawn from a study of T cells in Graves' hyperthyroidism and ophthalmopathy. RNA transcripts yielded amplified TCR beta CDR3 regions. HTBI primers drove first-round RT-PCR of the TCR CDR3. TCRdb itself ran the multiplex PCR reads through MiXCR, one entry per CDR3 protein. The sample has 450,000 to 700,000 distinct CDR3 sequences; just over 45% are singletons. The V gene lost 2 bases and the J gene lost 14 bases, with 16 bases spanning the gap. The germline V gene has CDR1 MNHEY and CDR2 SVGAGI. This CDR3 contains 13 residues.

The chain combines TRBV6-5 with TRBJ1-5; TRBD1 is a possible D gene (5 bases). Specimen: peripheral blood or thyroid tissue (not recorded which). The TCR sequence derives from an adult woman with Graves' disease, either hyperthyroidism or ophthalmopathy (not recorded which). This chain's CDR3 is CASSYRGPTYEHF. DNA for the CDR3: TGTGCCAGCAGTTACAGGGGTCCGACCTACGAGCATTTT.